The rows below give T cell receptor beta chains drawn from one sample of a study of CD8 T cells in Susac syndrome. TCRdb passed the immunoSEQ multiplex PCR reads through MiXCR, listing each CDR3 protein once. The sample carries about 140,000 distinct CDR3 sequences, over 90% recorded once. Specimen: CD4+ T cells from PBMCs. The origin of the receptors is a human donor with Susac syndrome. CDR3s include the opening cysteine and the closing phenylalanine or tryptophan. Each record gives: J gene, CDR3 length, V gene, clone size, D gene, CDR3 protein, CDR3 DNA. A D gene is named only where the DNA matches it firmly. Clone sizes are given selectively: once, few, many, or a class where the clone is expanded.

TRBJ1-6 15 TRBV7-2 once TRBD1 CASSEQGARNSPLHF TGTGCCAGCAGCGAACAGGGGGCTCGTAATTCACCCCTCCACTTT
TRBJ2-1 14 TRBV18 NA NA CASSLGGRLNEQFF TGTGCCAGCTCCTTAGGGGGACGGCTCAATGAGCAGTTCTTC
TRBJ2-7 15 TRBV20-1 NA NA CSARDLTGGGDEQYF TGCAGTGCTAGAGATCTCACCGGTGGAGGGGACGAGCAGTACTTC
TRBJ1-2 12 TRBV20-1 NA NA CSARGSNYGYTF TGCAGTGCTAGAGGGAGTAACTATGGCTACACCTTC
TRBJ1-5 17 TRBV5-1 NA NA CASSYVVAALSNQPQHF TGCGCCAGCAGTTACGTGGTGGCAGCCCTTAGCAATCAGCCCCAGCATTTT
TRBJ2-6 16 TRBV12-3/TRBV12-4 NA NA CASSLQGGSGANVLTF TGTGCCAGCAGTTTACAAGGTGGCTCTGGGGCCAACGTCCTGACTTTC
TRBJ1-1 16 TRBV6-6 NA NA CASSDRDLGKAAEAFF TGTGCCAGCAGTGACCGGGACCTAGGCAAGGCCGCTGAAGCTTTCTTT
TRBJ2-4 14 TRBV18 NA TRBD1 CASTGGAAKNIQYF TGTGCCAGTACAGGGGGCGCTGCCAAAAACATTCAGTACTTC
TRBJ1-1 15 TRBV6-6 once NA CASSYPGMMNTEAFF TGTGCCAGCAGTTACCCTGGGATGATGAACACTGAAGCTTTCTTT
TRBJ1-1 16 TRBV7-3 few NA CASSLGQVNSGTEAFF TGTGCCAGCAGCTTGGGGCAAGTGAATTCGGGCACTGAAGCTTTCTTT
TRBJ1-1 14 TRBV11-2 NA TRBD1 CASSLRDRNTEAFF TGTGCCAGCAGCCTCCGGGACAGAAACACTGAAGCTTTCTTT
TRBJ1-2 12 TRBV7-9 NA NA CASSPNPYGYTF TGTGCCAGCAGCCCTAACCCCTATGGCTACACCTTC
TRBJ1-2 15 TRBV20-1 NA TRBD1 CSARGMMGQGSGYTF TGCAGTGCTAGAGGAATGATGGGACAGGGGTCCGGCTACACCTTC
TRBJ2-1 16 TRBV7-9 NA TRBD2 CASSLGGLAGAREQFF TGTGCCAGCAGCTTAGGTGGACTAGCGGGGGCGCGAGAGCAGTTCTTC
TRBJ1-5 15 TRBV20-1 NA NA CSARDEMGGNQPQHF TGCAGTGCTAGAGATGAGATGGGAGGAAATCAGCCCCAGCATTTT
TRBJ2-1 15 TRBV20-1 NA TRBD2 CSAFRLAGARDEQFF TGCAGTGCTTTTAGACTAGCGGGAGCCCGGGATGAGCAGTTCTTC
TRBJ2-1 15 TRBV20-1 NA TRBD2 CSARDAGLATNEQFF TGCAGTGCTAGAGATGCGGGACTAGCGACCAATGAGCAGTTCTTC
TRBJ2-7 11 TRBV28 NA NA CASTSTGEQYF TGTGCCAGCACATCAACAGGGGAGCAGTACTTC
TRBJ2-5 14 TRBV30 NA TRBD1 CAWSLTGGQETQYF TGTGCCTGGAGTCTGACAGGGGGACAAGAGACCCAGTACTTC
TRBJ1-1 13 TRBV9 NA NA CASSPYKNTEAFF TGTGCCAGCAGCCCCTATAAGAACACTGAAGCTTTCTTT
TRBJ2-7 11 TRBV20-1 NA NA CSAPGGYEQYF TGCAGTGCCCCCGGGGGCTACGAGCAGTACTTC
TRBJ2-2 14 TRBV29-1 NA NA CSVGGGSNTGELFF TGCAGCGTTGGGGGGGGCTCGAACACCGGGGAGCTGTTTTTT
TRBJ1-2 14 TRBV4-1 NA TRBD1 CASSPGQGGYGYTF TGCGCCAGCAGCCCCGGACAGGGTGGCTATGGCTACACCTTC
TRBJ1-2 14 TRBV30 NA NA CAWSSIPSNYGYTF TGTGCCTGGAGTTCGATCCCGTCTAACTATGGCTACACCTTC
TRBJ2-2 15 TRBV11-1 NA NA CASSLTQRNTGELFF TGTGCCAGCAGCTTAACACAGAGGAACACCGGGGAGCTGTTTTTT
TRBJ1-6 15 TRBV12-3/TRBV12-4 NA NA CASRPGAQGNSPLHF TGTGCCAGCAGACCCGGGGCCCAAGGAAATTCACCCCTCCACTTT
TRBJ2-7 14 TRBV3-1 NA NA CASSQNDPRREQYF TGTGCCAGCAGCCAAAACGACCCTCGGAGGGAGCAGTACTTC
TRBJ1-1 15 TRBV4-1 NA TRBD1 CASSHIGQGGTEAFF TGCGCCAGCAGCCATATCGGACAGGGTGGTACTGAAGCTTTCTTT
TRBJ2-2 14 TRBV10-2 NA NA CASSEYGNTGELFF TGCGCCAGCAGTGAGTACGGAAACACCGGGGAGCTGTTTTTT
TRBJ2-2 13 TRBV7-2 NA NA CASRLMRPAELFF TGTGCCAGCAGACTAATGCGTCCGGCGGAGCTGTTTTTT
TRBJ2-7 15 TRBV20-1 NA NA CSAREVRRGSYEQYF TGCAGTGCTAGGGAGGTGCGCAGGGGTTCCTACGAGCAGTACTTC
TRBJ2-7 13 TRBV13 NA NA CASTLRGVHQQYF TGTGCCAGCACCCTCCGCGGGGTTCACCAGCAGTACTTC
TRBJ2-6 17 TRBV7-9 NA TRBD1 CASSPGTGRSGANVLTF TGTGCCAGCAGCCCTGGGACAGGGAGATCTGGGGCCAACGTCCTGACTTTC
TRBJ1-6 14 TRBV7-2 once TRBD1 CASSRRQGDSPLHF TGTGCCAGCAGCCGAAGACAGGGGGATTCACCCCTCCACTTT
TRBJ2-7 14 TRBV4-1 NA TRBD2 CASSPSGTTYEQYF TGCGCCAGCAGCCCTAGCGGGACTACCTACGAGCAGTACTTC
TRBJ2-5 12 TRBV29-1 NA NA CSVAQRRETQYF TGCAGCGTTGCCCAACGGAGGGAGACCCAGTACTTC
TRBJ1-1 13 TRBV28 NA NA CAGRSQGNTEAFF TGTGCCGGTCGGTCACAGGGGAACACTGAAGCTTTCTTT
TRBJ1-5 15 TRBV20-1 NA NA CSAEVQTMGNQPQHF TGCAGTGCTGAGGTTCAGACGATGGGCAATCAGCCCCAGCATTTT
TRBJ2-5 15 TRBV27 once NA CASTALAGGRKTQYF TGTGCCAGCACCGCCCTCGCCGGGGGACGAAAGACCCAGTACTTC
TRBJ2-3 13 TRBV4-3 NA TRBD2 CASSQLAGDTQYF TGCGCCAGCAGCCAACTAGCGGGAGACACGCAGTATTTT
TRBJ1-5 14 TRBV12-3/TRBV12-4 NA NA CASSLTRVNQPQHF TGTGCCAGCAGTTTAACCAGGGTCAATCAGCCCCAGCATTTT
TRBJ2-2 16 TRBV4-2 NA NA CASSRRADSNTGELFF TGTGCCAGCAGCCGCCGGGCGGACTCGAACACCGGGGAGCTGTTTTTT
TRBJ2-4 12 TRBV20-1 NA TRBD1 CSARDRGDIQYF TGCAGTGCTAGGGACAGGGGGGACATTCAGTACTTC
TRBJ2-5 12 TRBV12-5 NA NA CASGLAEGTQYF TGTGCTAGTGGTTTGGCGGAGGGGACCCAGTACTTC
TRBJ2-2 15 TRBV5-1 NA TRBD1 CASSYAQGKAGELFF TGCGCCAGCAGCTATGCACAGGGGAAAGCCGGGGAGCTGTTTTTT
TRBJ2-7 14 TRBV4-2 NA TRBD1 CASSKGQGAYEQYF TGTGCCAGCAGCAAGGGACAGGGGGCTTACGAGCAGTACTTC
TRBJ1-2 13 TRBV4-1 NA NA CASSQRTDYGYTF TGCGCCAGCAGCCAAAGGACTGACTATGGCTACACCTTC
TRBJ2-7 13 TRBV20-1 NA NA CSARVSNGYEQYF TGCAGTGCTAGAGTGTCTAACGGCTACGAGCAGTACTTC
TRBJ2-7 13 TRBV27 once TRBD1 CASSRQGGFEQYF TGTGCCAGCTCTCGACAGGGGGGTTTCGAGCAGTACTTC
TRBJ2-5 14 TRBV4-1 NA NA CASSEQRTQETQYF TGCGCCAGCAGCGAACAGAGAACCCAAGAGACCCAGTACTTC
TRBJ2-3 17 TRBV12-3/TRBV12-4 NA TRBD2 CASSPAKLAGATDTQYF TGTGCCAGCAGTCCAGCCAAACTAGCGGGCGCCACAGATACGCAGTATTTT
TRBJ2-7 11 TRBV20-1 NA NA CSAMTGNEQYF TGCAGTGCGATGACGGGGAACGAGCAGTACTTC
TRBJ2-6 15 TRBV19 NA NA CASSNGPSGANVLTF TGTGCCAGTAGTAACGGACCCTCTGGGGCCAACGTCCTGACTTTC
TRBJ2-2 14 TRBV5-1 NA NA CASSLRLDTGELFF TGCGCCAGCAGCTTGCGGCTTGACACCGGGGAGCTGTTTTTT
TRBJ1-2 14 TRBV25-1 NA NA CASSEYPWLYGYTF TGTGCCAGCAGTGAATATCCTTGGCTCTATGGCTACACCTTC
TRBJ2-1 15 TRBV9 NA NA CASSTSAPRGDEQFF TGTGCCAGCAGCACCTCAGCCCCGAGGGGTGATGAGCAGTTCTTC
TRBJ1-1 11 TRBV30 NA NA CAWIRVRAAFF TGTGCCTGGATTAGGGTCAGGGCAGCTTTCTTT
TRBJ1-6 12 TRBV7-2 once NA CASSLDLSPLHF TGTGCCAGCAGCTTGGACCTTTCACCCCTCCACTTT
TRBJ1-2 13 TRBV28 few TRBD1 CASSFGQGYGYTF TGTGCCAGCAGTTTCGGACAGGGCTATGGCTACACCTTC